This T cell receptor beta chain was documented in a study of blood T cell repertoires in COVID-19. Study-level information: Samples representing acute and convalescent COVID-19 were sourced from the United States, Italy and Spain. T cells, B-cell-depleted T cells, or PBMCs supplied cDNA or gDNA.

Participants spanned ages about 18 to 90 years and resided in about two dozen US areas. V dropped 5 bases and J dropped 5 bases, with 13 bases sitting between them. The CDR3 extends over 15 amino acids. Germline lookup yields CDR1 LNHDA and CDR2 SQIVND (reference sequence). Assay used: immunoSEQ multiplex PCR; TCRdb lists only in-frame clones, some missing. The table records around 400,000 clones, roughly nine tenths of them present only once. The rearrangement uses TRBV19 and TRBJ2-6; D call uncertain. This receptor was identified in a woman in her thirties or forties who had been exposed to COVID-19. Sequenced sample: PBMCs or T cells enriched from blood (not recorded which). The CDR3 sequence: CASSPQASRANVLTF. The CDR3, as DNA: TGTGCCAGTAGTCCTCAGGCTTCGAGGGCCAACGTCCTGACTTTC.